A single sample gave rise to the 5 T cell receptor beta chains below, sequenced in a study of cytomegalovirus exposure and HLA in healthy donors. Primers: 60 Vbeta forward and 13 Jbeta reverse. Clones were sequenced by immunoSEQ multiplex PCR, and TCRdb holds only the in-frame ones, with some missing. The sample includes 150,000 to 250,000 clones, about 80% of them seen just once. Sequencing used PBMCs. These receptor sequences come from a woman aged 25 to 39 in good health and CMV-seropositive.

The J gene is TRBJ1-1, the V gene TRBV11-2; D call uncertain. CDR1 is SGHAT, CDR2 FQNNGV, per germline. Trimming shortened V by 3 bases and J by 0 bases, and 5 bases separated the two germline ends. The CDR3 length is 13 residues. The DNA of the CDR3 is TGTGCCAGCAGCTTGCTACTGAACACTGAAGCTTTCTTT. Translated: CASSLLLNTEAFF.

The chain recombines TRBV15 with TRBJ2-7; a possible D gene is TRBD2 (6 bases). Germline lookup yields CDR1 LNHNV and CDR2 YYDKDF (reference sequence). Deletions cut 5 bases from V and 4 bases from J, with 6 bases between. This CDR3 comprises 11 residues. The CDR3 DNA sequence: TGTGCCACCAGCGGGAGGTACGAGCAGTACTTC. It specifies CATSGRYEQYF.

The CDR3 region has the DNA TGTGCCAGTAGGGAACAGGGAAGGAACACCGGGGAGCTGTTTTTT. Translated: CASREQGRNTGELFF. This rearrangement joins TRBV19 to TRBJ2-2, with a tentative D call TRBD1 (6 bases). V gave up 6 bases and J gave up 1 base, with 12 bases separating them. The CDR3 runs 15 residues. In germline, CDR1 is LNHDA, CDR2 SQIVND (reference sequence).

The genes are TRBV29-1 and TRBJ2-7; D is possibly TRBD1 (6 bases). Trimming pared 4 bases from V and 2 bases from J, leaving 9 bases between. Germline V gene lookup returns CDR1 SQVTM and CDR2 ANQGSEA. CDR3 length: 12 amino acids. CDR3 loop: CSVGHRAYEQYF. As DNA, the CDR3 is TGCAGCGTTGGGCACAGGGCCTACGAGCAGTACTTC.

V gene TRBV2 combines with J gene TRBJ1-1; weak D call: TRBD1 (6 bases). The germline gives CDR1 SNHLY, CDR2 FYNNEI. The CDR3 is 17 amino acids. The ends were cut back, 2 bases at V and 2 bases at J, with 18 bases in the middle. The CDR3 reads CASSERGGELLNTEAFF. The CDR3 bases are TGTGCCAGCAGTGAACGTGGGGGCGAGTTATTAAACACTGAAGCTTTCTTT.